The 7 T cell receptor beta chains below all came from one sample that was sequenced in a study of T cell changes during pregnancy in multiple sclerosis. Profiled with immunoSEQ multiplex PCR; TCRdb holds only in-frame clones, not every one. The profile shows about 34,000 clones, around 90% of them singletons. The specimen comprised CD8+ T cells from peripheral blood mononuclear cells, sampled in the third trimester of pregnancy. Receptors were obtained from a female donor with multiple sclerosis, enrolled in a pregnancy study.

This clone occurred once. The chain has TRBV11-3 and TRBJ2-5; the D gene is possibly TRBD1 (5 bases). There are 13 residues in the CDR3. The germline V and J ends were trimmed by 5 bases and 4 bases, with 11 bases remaining between them. Germline V gives CDR1 SGHNT, CDR2 YENEEA. CDR3 bases: TGTGCCAGCAGCCCCGGAAGGGGAGAGACCCAGTACTTC. Its protein is CASSPGRGETQYF.

The rearrangement joins TRBV29-1 to TRBJ2-5, with a possible D match to TRBD2 (5 bases). The CDR3 runs to 16 residues. The germline V gene has CDR1 SQVTM and CDR2 ANQGSEA. V lost 7 bases to trimming and J lost 2 bases, with 23 bases between them. This CDR3 reads CSAGERWSFIQETQYF. Here the CDR3 DNA reads TGCAGCGCCGGGGAACGGTGGAGCTTTATACAAGAGACCCAGTACTTC.

This rearrangement joins TRBV9 to TRBJ2-4, with TRBD1 as a possible D gene (6 bases). This CDR3 is built from 15 residues. Trimming stripped 0 bases from V and 8 bases from J, with 15 bases between. The V gene's germline CDR1 is SGDLS and CDR2 YYNGEE. CDR3 nucleotides: TGTGCCAGCAGCGTAGAATCGAACAGGGCGGACATTCAGTACTTC. Its translation: CASSVESNRADIQYF.

The chain is built from TRBV10-3 and TRBJ2-5; D is ambiguous. Germline CDR1 and CDR2: ENHRY and SYGVKD. V lost 0 bases and J lost 5, with 13 bases in between. The CDR3 spans 15 residues. The CDR3 DNA follows: TGTGCCATCAGTGAGTCCAGCAGAAACGGGGAGACCCAGTACTTC. Translation: CAISESSRNGETQYF.

The chain uses TRBV10-3 and TRBJ1-1, with 7 nucleotides matching TRBD1. Germline-derived CDR1 and CDR2 are ENHRY and SYGVKD. The CDR3 spans 15 residues. With 2 bases clipped from V and 1 base from J, the junction kept 4 bases outside the gene matches. The CDR3 coding sequence is TGTGCCATCAGTGAGGGGGACAGTCCGAACACTGAAGCTTTCTTT. Protein: CAISEGDSPNTEAFF.

The chain couples TRBV11-2 to TRBJ2-7; D possibly corresponds to TRBD1 (5 bases). Germline CDR1 reads SGHAT; CDR2 reads FQNNGV. CDR3 length equals 13 residues. Trimming shortened V by 1 base and J by 5 bases, and 9 bases separated the two germline ends. CDR3 region: CASSLVDNNEQYF. The CDR3 bases are TGTGCCAGCAGCTTAGTGGACAACAACGAGCAGTACTTC.

This chain connects TRBV9 to TRBJ2-1; no firm D call. Trimming cost V 0 bases and J 6 bases, with 13 bases left between them. This CDR3 has 15 residues. In germline, CDR1 is SGDLS, CDR2 YYNGEE. Here the CDR3 DNA reads TGTGCCAGCAGCGTAGGACCAACAGATTCCAATGAGCAGTTCTTC. This encodes CASSVGPTDSNEQFF.